The 24 T cell receptor beta chains in this list originate from one sample, sequenced in a study of CD8+ T cells in alopecia areata. RNA was extracted and reverse transcribed into cDNA as the sequencing template. Assay used: immunoSEQ multiplex PCR; TCRdb lists only in-frame clones, some missing. This table holds 130,000 or so clones, 70% to 90% found once. Treatment: oral pan-JAK inhibitor, 5-10 mg twice daily. This specimen consisted of CD8+ T cells sorted from blood, obtained at week 4, from a patient treated with tofacitinib. Receptor source: a human donor with alopecia areata.

The J gene is TRBJ1-1, the V gene TRBV6-5; D not resolved. This CDR3 has 13 residues. Germline assignment: CDR1 MNHEY and CDR2 SVGAGI. Trimming took 4 bases from V and 2 from J, leaving 8 bases between them. In nucleotides, the CDR3 is TGTGCCAGCAGTTCTCCCGGTAACACTGAAGCTTTCTTT. Translating gives CASSSPGNTEAFF.

The chain recombines TRBV11-2 with TRBJ2-7, with D possibly matching TRBD2 (5 bases). V lost 1 base and J 5 bases, leaving 9 bases between the germline ends. Germline CDR1 SGHAT, CDR2 FQNNGV. This CDR3 has 13 residues. As DNA, the CDR3 is TGTGCCAGCAGCTTAGCTCGGGGAGACGAGCAGTACTTC. Residues: CASSLARGDEQYF.

Here the CDR3 reads CSVEGVGAINEQFF. Here the CDR3 DNA reads TGCAGCGTTGAAGGAGTCGGGGCGATCAATGAGCAGTTCTTC. The chain combines TRBV29-1 with TRBJ2-1, with D perhaps matching TRBD1 or TRBD2 (5 bases each). The germline V gene encodes CDR1 SQVTM and CDR2 ANQGSEA. The CDR3 has 14 amino acids. V lost 1 base, J lost 6 bases, and 13 bases lay in between.

The genes are TRBV15 and TRBJ1-2; D unresolved. This CDR3 spans 14 amino acids. Trimming left V 0 bases short and J 4 bases short, with 9 bases between. CDR1 is LNHNV, CDR2 YYDKDF, per germline (reference sequence). CDR3 nucleotides: TGTGCCACCAGCAGAGAGGCTGATTCCTATGGCTACACCTTC. Protein product: CATSREADSYGYTF.

The gene calls are TRBV5-1 and TRBJ2-7; 8 nucleotides line up with TRBD1. Germline V lookup: CDR1 SGHRS, CDR2 YFSETQ. This CDR3 has 14 amino acids. J gave up 6 bases and V 3 bases, and 8 bases lay outside the gene matches. For the CDR3, the DNA is TGCGCCAGCAGCTCTGGACAGGGAAAGGGCGAGCAGTACTTC. Protein product: CASSSGQGKGEQYF.

The chain has TRBV7-9 and TRBJ1-2, with D maybe TRBD1 (6 bases). This CDR3 has 16 amino acids. V lost 0 bases to trimming and J lost 1 base, with 12 bases between them. From germline, CDR1 is SEHNR and CDR2 FQNEAQ (reference sequence). The CDR3 DNA reads TGTGCCAGCAGCTTAGCGAGGACAGAAGATAACTATGGCTACACCTTC. This translates into CASSLARTEDNYGYTF.

A remark on this clone: Other DNA sequences in the sample encode the same CDR3. This chain uses TRBV6-5 with TRBJ2-3; no reliable D call. CDR1 MNHEY and CDR2 SVGAGI come from the germline V gene. V was cut by 3 bases and J by 6 bases, with 7 bases left in between. CDR3 length: 12 amino acids. This chain's CDR3 is CASSYSGDTQYF. In DNA form, the CDR3 reads TGTGCCAGCAGTTATTCGGGCGATACGCAGTATTTT.

This chain connects TRBV5-1 to TRBJ2-7, with a possible D match to TRBD1 (5 bases). This CDR3 spans 13 amino acids. V was trimmed by 0 bases and J by 6 bases, leaving 10 bases between them. CDR1 and CDR2 (germline): SGHRS, YFSETQ. The CDR3 region has the DNA TGCGCCAGCAGCTTGGGGGGCCTCCGCGAGCAGTACTTC. Translated, it gives CASSLGGLREQYF.

The chain joins TRBV19 to TRBJ2-4; D call uncertain. Trimming removed 6 bases at V and 0 bases at J, with 9 bases between. Looked up from germline, CDR1 is LNHDA and CDR2 is SQIVND (reference sequence). The CDR3 covers 14 residues. As DNA, the CDR3 is TGTGCCAGTAGCGAAATTTCAGCCAAAAACATTCAGTACTTC. Its protein is CASSEISAKNIQYF.

The chain employs TRBV6-5 and TRBJ2-7, with D perhaps matching TRBD1 (6 bases). Looked up from germline, CDR1 is MNHEY and CDR2 is SVGAGI. This CDR3 is 12 amino acids long. Trimming took off 5 bases at V and 5 bases at J, with 10 bases between the two ends. CDR3 DNA sequence: TGTGCCAGCAGTACTACAGGGAACGAGCAGTACTTC. Translating gives CASSTTGNEQYF.

This clone was counted a single time. This chain joins TRBV27 and TRBJ1-5; the D gene is possibly TRBD1 (5 bases). The germline V gene encodes CDR1 MNHEY and CDR2 SMNVEV (reference sequence). Trimming removed 6 bases at V and 2 bases at J, with 11 bases between. This CDR3 has 14 amino acids. CDR3 loop: CASSLPGRNQPQHF. CDR3 DNA: TGTGCCAGCAGCCTACCGGGGCGCAATCAGCCCCAGCATTTT.

The chain is built from TRBV4-1 and TRBJ2-2, with 7 bases fitting TRBD1. V was clipped by 3 bases and J by 4 bases; unmatched bases: 11. Germline V CDR1 and CDR2: MGHRA, YSYEKL. The CDR3 consists of 17 residues. DNA for the CDR3: TGCGCCAGCAGCCAGGACATCACAGGGGCGGGCACCGGGGAGCTGTTTTTT. It encodes CASSQDITGAGTGELFF.

In its sample, this clone was seen once. The J gene is TRBJ2-1, the V gene TRBV7-9; D is tentatively TRBD1 or TRBD2 (5 bases each). Trimming took off 4 bases at V and 0 bases at J, with 10 bases between the two ends. This CDR3 has 15 residues. The germline V gene has CDR1 SEHNR and CDR2 FQNEAQ (reference sequence). The CDR3 spells CASSWGFGSYNEQFF. CDR3 sequence (DNA): TGTGCCAGCAGCTGGGGGTTTGGCTCCTACAATGAGCAGTTCTTC.

The V call is TRBV27, the J call TRBJ1-2, with D unclear. The CDR3 loop spans 14 amino acids. Looked up from germline, CDR1 is MNHEY and CDR2 is SMNVEV (reference sequence). V gave up 8 bases and J gave up 6 bases, with 19 bases separating them. The CDR3 region is CASHSSYGQDGYTF. CDR3 sequence (DNA): TGTGCCAGCCATTCTTCGTACGGGCAGGATGGCTACACCTTC.

The V gene is TRBV4-2, the J gene TRBJ2-2; D gene unclear. V was clipped by 1 base and J by 5 bases, with 8 bases between them. This CDR3 spans 14 amino acids. Germline V lookup: CDR1 LGHNA, CDR2 YNFKEQ. CDR3 sequence (DNA): TGTGCCAGCAGCCAAGGGAGTGAGACCGGGGAGCTGTTTTTT. Translated: CASSQGSETGELFF.

The J gene is TRBJ2-3, the V gene TRBV27; possible D gene TRBD1, 6 bases. CDR1 is MNHEY, CDR2 SMNVEV, per germline (reference sequence). V lost 5 bases, J lost 5 bases, and 17 bases lay in between. The CDR3 spans 15 residues. DNA of the CDR3: TGTGCCAGCAGTGAATACAGGGTTGGTGGAGATACGCAGTATTTT. It encodes CASSEYRVGGDTQYF.

This chain uses TRBV11-2 with TRBJ2-7; tentative D call: TRBD1 (7 bases). This CDR3 spans 14 amino acids. V lost 4 bases and J 5 bases, leaving 15 bases between the germline ends. The germline CDR1 and CDR2 sequences are SGHAT and FQNNGV. This CDR3 is CASSSIRGVHEQYF. The CDR3 bases are TGTGCCAGCAGCTCAATCAGGGGGGTCCACGAGCAGTACTTC.

V is TRBV27 and J is TRBJ1-2, with D hard to call. This CDR3 spans 10 amino acids. V was pared by 7 bases and J by 6 bases, with 6 bases between. Per the germline V gene, CDR1 is MNHEY and CDR2 is SMNVEV (reference sequence). CDR3 region: CASTLHGYTF. The CDR3 bases are TGTGCCAGCACCCTGCATGGCTACACCTTC.

V usage is TRBV29-1 and J usage is TRBJ2-1; TRBD2 aligns across 12 bases. The CDR3 runs to 13 residues. J lost 8 bases, V lost 7 bases, and 6 bases had no gene match. Germline V gives CDR1 SQVTM, CDR2 ANQGSEA. The DNA of the CDR3 is TGCAGCGCGACTAGCGGGAGCGCGTATGAGCAGTTCTTC. Translation: CSATSGSAYEQFF.

The chain couples TRBV29-1 to TRBJ1-3, with TRBD1 matching over 8 bases. CDR3 length equals 14 residues. V was clipped by 3 bases and J by 2 bases; unmatched bases: 3. The germline V gene encodes CDR1 SQVTM and CDR2 ANQGSEA. CDR3: CSVESRGPGNTIYF. CDR3 nucleotides: TGCAGCGTTGAGTCCAGGGGGCCTGGAAACACCATATATTTT. The variable domain in full, completed from reference TRBV29-1 and TRBJ1-3, reads SAVISQKPSRDICQRGTSLTIQCQVDSQVTMMFWYRQQPGQSLTLIATANQGSEATYESGFVIDKFPISRPNLTFSTLTVSNMSPEDSSIYLCSVESRGPGNTIYFGEGSWLTVV.

This chain uses TRBV29-1 with TRBJ2-7; 12 bases agree with TRBD2. The germline V gene encodes CDR1 SQVTM and CDR2 ANQGSEA. Germline trimming cut 1 base from V and 9 bases from J; bases unmatched to any gene: 10. The CDR3 consists of 15 residues. CDR3 sequence (DNA): TGCAGCGTTGAAGGAGGGCTAGCGGGAGGGCCCGGGCAGTACTTC. It is translated as CSVEGGLAGGPGQYF.

The chain recombines TRBV7-6 with TRBJ2-1; D tentatively fits TRBD1 or TRBD2 (6 bases each). The germline V and J ends were trimmed by 7 bases and 1 base, with 14 bases remaining between them. The CDR3 has 15 residues. The germline CDR1 and CDR2 sequences are SGHVS and FNYEAQ. This chain's CDR3 is CASTEGGSSYNEQFF. The CDR3 coding sequence is TGTGCCAGCACCGAAGGGGGGAGTTCCTACAATGAGCAGTTCTTC.

J is TRBJ2-7 and V is TRBV4-1; 9 bases align to TRBD2. The CDR3 has 16 residues. Germline loops: CDR1 MGHRA, CDR2 YSYEKL. The J segment lost 5 bases and the V segment lost 1 base, leaving 9 bases of the junction unmatched. CDR3 sequence (DNA): TGCGCCAGCAGCCAAGTCTTAGCGGGAGTCTACCACGAGCAGTACTTC. Translated, it gives CASSQVLAGVYHEQYF.

This clone was counted between two and nine times. The V and J genes are TRBV29-1 and TRBJ2-7; D tentatively fits TRBD1 or TRBD2 (5 bases each). This CDR3 is 13 amino acids long. Germline V gene lookup returns CDR1 SQVTM and CDR2 ANQGSEA. CDR3 coding DNA: TGCAGTACTGATCGGGACCCCAGCTACGAGCAGTACTTC. It yields the protein CSTDRDPSYEQYF.